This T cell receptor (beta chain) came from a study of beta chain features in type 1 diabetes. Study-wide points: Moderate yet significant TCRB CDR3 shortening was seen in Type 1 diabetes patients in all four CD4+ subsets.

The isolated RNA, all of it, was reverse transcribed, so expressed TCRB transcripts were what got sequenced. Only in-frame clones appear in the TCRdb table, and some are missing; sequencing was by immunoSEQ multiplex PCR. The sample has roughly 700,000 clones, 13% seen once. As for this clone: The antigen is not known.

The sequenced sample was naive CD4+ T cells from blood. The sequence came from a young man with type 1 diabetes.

In nucleotides, the CDR3 is TGTGCCAGTAGTGCTCGGGACTCCCGCGGGACTGAAGCTTTCTTT. Translating gives CASSARDSRGTEAFF. V and J are TRBV19 and TRBJ1-1; D possibly corresponds to TRBD1 (5 bases). Trimming took off 5 bases at V and 5 bases at J, with 18 bases between the two ends. Germline V gene sequence: CDR1 LNHDA, CDR2 SQIVND (reference sequence). CDR3 length: 15 amino acids.